This passage covers 32 T cell receptor beta chains from one sample sequenced in a study of regulatory T cells in long-lasting Graves disease. Described time point: persistent/refractory GD, antithyroid drugs over 5 years with positive TRAb. The TCR library used RNA extracted from PBMCs. Arm-PCR of CDR3 regions and iRepertoire HTBI primers were the basis on which TCR beta libraries were built. TCRdb re-derived calls from the multiplex PCR reads in MiXCR, one entry per CDR3 protein. The sample lists more than 300,000 distinct CDR3 sequences, approximately 25% occurring once. Here the sequenced sample was peripheral blood mononuclear cells (PBMCs), taken when the disease was refractory, from a patient treated with antithyroid drugs. The receptor source for this set is a woman aged 40 to 49 with Graves disease.

The CDR3 reads CASSQTGQPNTEAFF. In DNA, the CDR3 is TGTGCCAGCAGCCAAACGGGACAGCCGAACACTGAAGCTTTCTTT. The chain recombines TRBV9 with TRBJ1-1; 7 bases map to TRBD1. Per germline, CDR1 SGDLS and CDR2 YYNGEE. Trimming at V came to 4 bases and at J to 1 base, leaving 7 bases not matched to a gene. This CDR3 contains 15 residues.

The chain has TRBV10-3 and TRBJ2-7; D may match TRBD1 or TRBD2 (5 bases each). Per the germline V gene, CDR1 is ENHRY and CDR2 is SYGVKD. CDR3 length: 14 residues. Trimming removed 4 bases from V and 5 bases from J, with 15 bases in between. The CDR3 nucleotides are TGTGCCATCAGTGCTTCAGGGACCTTAGACGAGCAGTACTTC. It encodes CAISASGTLDEQYF.

This rearrangement joins TRBV2 to TRBJ2-3; tentative D call: TRBD2 (6 bases). CDR3 length: 14 amino acids. Germline CDR1 and CDR2: SNHLY and FYNNEI. Trimming pared 7 bases from V and 1 base from J, leaving 12 bases between. Written as DNA, the CDR3 is TGTGCCAGCACCGAGCGGGCAGGCACAGATACGCAGTATTTT. Encoded protein: CASTERAGTDTQYF.

The CDR3: CASRATSGDTDTQYF. CDR3 DNA: TGTGCCAGCAGAGCGACTAGCGGCGACACAGATACGCAGTATTTT. The chain recombines TRBV2 with TRBJ2-3; TRBD2 aligns across 9 bases. V trimming: 6 bases; J trimming: 2 bases; junction bases outside the gene matches: 6. The CDR3 is made up of 15 amino acids. CDR1 and CDR2 from the germline V gene are SNHLY and FYNNEI.

This clonotype was picked up many times. The chain links TRBV12-3 or TRBV12-4 to TRBJ1-1; perhaps TRBD1 as D (6 bases). V gave up 4 bases and J gave up 1 base, with 16 bases separating them. The CDR3 is 16 residues long. The CDR3 is CASSYFAGRGNTEAFF. CDR3 coding DNA: TGTGCCAGCAGTTATTTCGCTGGCAGGGGGAACACTGAAGCTTTCTTT.

J is TRBJ2-3 and V is TRBV2, with a possible D match to TRBD2 (6 bases). CDR3 length equals 14 residues. Germline V gene sequence: CDR1 SNHLY, CDR2 FYNNEI. Trimming took off 6 bases at V and 6 bases at J, with 16 bases between the two ends. CDR3 protein: CASSFRGLKDTQYF. CDR3 bases: TGTGCCAGCAGCTTCCGGGGACTGAAGGATACGCAGTATTTT.

The V and J genes are TRBV20-1 and TRBJ2-3; TRBD2 matches at 8 bases. CDR1 is DFQATT and CDR2 is SNEGSKA in the germline V gene (reference sequence). The V gene end was trimmed by 3 bases and the J gene end by 4 bases; junction bases not matched to a gene: 18. CDR3 length: 18 residues. The CDR3 loop is CSASYPGLEYFFADTQYF. The CDR3 DNA sequence: TGCAGTGCTAGTTATCCGGGACTAGAGTATTTTTTCGCAGATACGCAGTATTTT.

This clonotype turned up a few times. This chain links TRBV6-2 or TRBV6-3 with TRBJ2-2; possibly TRBD2 for D (5 bases). CDR1 is MNHEY, CDR2 SVGEGT, per germline. V dropped 2 bases and J dropped 4 bases, with 8 bases sitting between them. The length of the CDR3 is 14 residues. As DNA, the CDR3 is TGTGCCAGCAGTTACAACGCGGGCACCGGGGAGCTGTTTTTT. Residues: CASSYNAGTGELFF.

J is TRBJ1-6 and V is TRBV7-3; maybe TRBD1 (6 bases). Germline V gene data show CDR1 as SGHTA and CDR2 as FQGTGA. Trimming left V 1 base short and J 5 bases short, with 12 bases between. CDR3 length: 16 amino acids. CDR3 sequence: CASSLRGRGDNSPLHF. CDR3 in DNA: TGTGCCAGCAGCTTAAGAGGCAGGGGTGATAATTCACCCCTCCACTTT.

This clonotype was picked up many times. The chain is built from TRBV28 and TRBJ1-2, with TRBD1 matching over 7 bases. The trim removed 7 bases at V and 8 bases at J, leaving 13 bases unmatched. The CDR3 loop spans 14 amino acids. CDR1 and CDR2 from the germline V gene are MDHEN and SYDVKM. The CDR3 sequence is CASTLGQPWMGYTF. In DNA form, the CDR3 reads TGTGCCAGCACTTTGGGACAGCCCTGGATGGGCTACACCTTC.

This clonotype occurred a few times. The chain employs TRBV5-6 and TRBJ1-1, with D maybe TRBD1 (5 bases). The CDR3 is 12 residues long. Germline V CDR1 and CDR2: SGHDT, YYEEEE. Deletions cut 5 bases from V and 6 bases from J, with 11 bases between. As DNA, the CDR3 is TGTGCCAGCAGTGGGGGGATCCCTGAAGCTTTCTTT. Its protein is CASSGGIPEAFF.

This clonotype was seen many times. V and J are TRBV2 and TRBJ2-7; D unclear. CDR1 SNHLY and CDR2 FYNNEI come from the germline V gene. The CDR3 contains 12 residues. Trimming stripped 4 bases from V and 0 bases from J, with 4 bases between. CDR3 bases: TGTGCCAGCAGTGCACACTCCTACGAGCAGTACTTC. This sequence encodes CASSAHSYEQYF.

This clonotype was detected only a few times. An end of the junction does not agree with germline; a read error may underlie this. The chain employs TRBV2 and TRBJ2-2; TRBD2 agrees at 8 bases. Germline V gives CDR1 SNHLY, CDR2 FYNNEI. The CDR3 runs to 15 residues. The CDR3 reads CASNERETISGELCF. Here the CDR3 DNA reads TGTGCCAGCAACGAGCGGGAGACAATCAGCGGGGAGCTGTGTTTT.

The J gene is TRBJ2-1, the V gene TRBV12-3 or TRBV12-4, with D maybe TRBD2 (6 bases). This CDR3 has 15 amino acids. Trimming cost V 6 bases and J 7 bases, with 19 bases left between them. The CDR3 spells CASSNRDSTMNEQFF. In nucleotides, the CDR3 is TGTGCCAGCAGCAACCGGGACTCAACGATGAATGAGCAGTTCTTC.

The CDR3 loop reads CASTHPGTSGRRAYEQYF. The CDR3 nucleotides are TGTGCCAGCACCCACCCTGGGACTAGCGGGAGGAGAGCCTACGAGCAGTACTTC. The chain joins TRBV6-1 to TRBJ2-7, with 15 bases lining up with TRBD2. Trimming removed 7 bases from V and 2 bases from J; junction bases left unmatched: 12. The CDR3 consists of 18 residues. CDR1 is MNHNS and CDR2 is SASEGT in the germline V gene.

This clonotype has ten or more counts. This chain uses TRBV12-3 or TRBV12-4 with TRBJ1-1; D uncertain. The ends were cut back, 4 bases at V and 2 bases at J, with 5 bases in the middle. CDR3 length: 12 amino acids. The CDR3 coding sequence is TGTGCCAGCAGTTACCAAAACACTGAAGCTTTCTTT. Protein: CASSYQNTEAFF.

This clonotype has only a few counts. No DNA is shown, since the ends of the CDR3 on it are uncertain; the CDR3 is the one TCRdb lists. The chain employs TRBV9 and TRBJ2-7. From germline, CDR1 is SGDLS and CDR2 YYNGEE. The CDR3 spans 14 amino acids, including both terminal residues. The CDR3 loop reads CASSVGIGSYEQHF.

This clonotype was detected only a few times. The chain recombines TRBV10-2 with TRBJ2-7, with D possibly being TRBD2 (6 bases). The V end lost 8 bases, the J end lost 4 bases, and 15 bases lay between the germline ends. The CDR3 is made up of 13 amino acids. Per the germline V gene, CDR1 is WSHSY and CDR2 is SAAADI. Written as DNA, the CDR3 is TGCGCCAGCCGGGCCAGGAGGGAATACGAGCAGTACTTC. It translates to CASRARREYEQYF.

This chain links TRBV19 with TRBJ1-5; D might be TRBD1 (5 bases). With 7 bases removed from V and 4 bases from J, the gap between germline ends came to 14 bases. In germline, CDR1 is LNHDA, CDR2 SQIVND (reference sequence). The CDR3 covers 14 residues. The CDR3 DNA reads as TGTGCCAGTACGGGGCAGGGCGGAAATCAGCCCCAGCATTTT. This gives the protein CASTGQGGNQPQHF.

This clonotype was observed once. The gene calls are TRBV28 and TRBJ1-1; D is possibly TRBD1 (6 bases). Germline V gene data show CDR1 as MDHEN and CDR2 as SYDVKM. V dropped 6 bases and J dropped 1 base, with 12 bases sitting between them. This CDR3 spans 14 amino acids. The DNA of the CDR3 is TGTGCCAGCAGGGGGGGGGCGGAGAACACTGAAGCTTTCTTT. Encoded protein: CASRGGAENTEAFF.

This clonotype was counted a few times. J is TRBJ2-7 and V is TRBV7-9; 14 bases map to TRBD2. Germline-derived CDR1 and CDR2 are SEHNR and FQNEAQ (reference sequence). The CDR3 has 17 amino acids. Unmatched junction bases numbered 6, after V lost 1 base and J lost 4 bases. The CDR3 is CASSLGLAGGPVYEQYF. The CDR3 nucleotides read TGTGCCAGCAGCTTAGGACTAGCGGGAGGGCCCGTATACGAGCAGTACTTC.

This clonotype showed up many times. V and J are TRBV20-1 and TRBJ1-1, with a tentative D call TRBD1 (6 bases). V was trimmed by 5 bases and J by 1 base, leaving 11 bases between them. Looked up from germline, CDR1 is DFQATT and CDR2 is SNEGSKA (reference sequence). The CDR3 totals 13 residues. The DNA for the CDR3 is TGCAGTGCTCCGGGGACACCGAACACTGAAGCTTTCTTT. Residues: CSAPGTPNTEAFF.

The rearrangement joins TRBV9 to TRBJ2-7, with a possible D match to TRBD1 (5 bases). In germline, CDR1 is SGDLS, CDR2 YYNGEE. V lost 0 bases and J lost 0, with 7 bases in between. The CDR3 contains 14 residues. The CDR3 loop reads CASSVVDSSYEQYF. The CDR3 bases are TGTGCCAGCAGCGTAGTTGACAGCTCCTACGAGCAGTACTTC. The full variable domain, in which reference TRBV9 and TRBJ2-7 provide the parts outside the CDR3, is DSGVTQTPKHLITATGQRVTLRCSPRSGDLSVYWYQQSLDQGLQFLIQYYNGEERAKGNILERFSAQQFPDLHSELNLSSLELGDSALYFCASSVVDSSYEQYFGPGTRLTVT.

In its sample, this clonotype was seen many times. CDR3 nucleotide sequence: TGCAGCGTTGTTAGGGGATACGAGCAGTACTTC. Residues: CSVVRGYEQYF. The V and J genes are TRBV29-1 and TRBJ2-7; TRBD1 is a possible D gene (5 bases). Trimming took off 4 bases at V and 4 bases at J, with 8 bases between the two ends. Germline CDR1 reads SQVTM; CDR2 reads ANQGSEA. The CDR3 runs to 11 residues.

This clonotype was recorded many times. J is TRBJ1-4 and V is TRBV7-9; 8 bases fit TRBD1. The CDR3 spans 16 residues. With V trimmed by 5 bases and J by 8 bases, 13 bases remained unmatched. From germline, CDR1 is SEHNR and CDR2 FQNEAQ (reference sequence). Here the CDR3 DNA reads TGTGCCAGCAGCGACACGGGACAGGCAGCAGGGGAAAAACTGTTTTTT. Protein: CASSDTGQAAGEKLFF.

The gene calls are TRBV5-1 and TRBJ1-2; 10 bases match TRBD1. The CDR3 runs 13 residues. Germline values: CDR1 SGHRS, CDR2 YFSETQ. V dropped 4 bases and J dropped 7; count of bases not matched to a gene: 4. CDR3 sequence (DNA): TGCGCCAGCAGCGTAGGACAGGGGGGTGGCTACACCTTC. Translated, it gives CASSVGQGGGYTF.

A note on this clonotype: It may be a read error: a sequence one base away is much more abundant. The CDR3 DNA reads as TGTGCCAGCAGTGAAGGGTCAGGGGCAAAAAACATTCAGTACTTC. This gives the protein CASSEGSGAKNIQYF. The chain recombines TRBV6-1 with TRBJ2-4; perhaps TRBD1 as D (6 bases). CDR3 length: 15 residues. With 1 base removed from V and 4 bases from J, the gap between germline ends came to 11 bases. Germline V gene sequence: CDR1 MNHNS, CDR2 SASEGT.

Worth noting for this clonotype: A read error may explain this, as a much larger clone is one base away. The V call is TRBV28, the J call TRBJ2-7; no firm D call. The CDR3 contains 16 residues. Looked up from germline, CDR1 is MDHEN and CDR2 is SYDVKM. The V gene lost 6 bases and the J gene lost 6 bases, with 24 bases spanning the gap. The CDR3 coding sequence is TGTGCCAGCAGCAAGACAACTCGGGTCAAAGGAGCCGAGCAGTACTTC. The encoded protein is CASSKTTRVKGAEQYF.

The sample holds many counts of this clonotype. The chain employs TRBV28 and TRBJ1-5; D unresolved. Trimming pared 6 bases from V and 0 bases from J, leaving 12 bases between. Germline lookup yields CDR1 MDHEN and CDR2 SYDVKM. This CDR3 has 15 amino acids. This chain's CDR3 is CASSLSGVSNQPQHF. CDR3 nucleotides: TGTGCCAGCAGCCTTTCGGGAGTTAGCAATCAGCCCCAGCATTTT.

To note about this clonotype: A much larger clonotype is one base distant, so this may be a read error. The V call is TRBV7-6, the J call TRBJ2-7; D is unclear. Germline assignment: CDR1 SGHVS and CDR2 FNYEAQ. CDR3 length: 12 amino acids. This CDR3 reads CVSSSIDPEQYF. The CDR3 DNA sequence: TGTGTCAGCAGCTCGATCGATCCCGAGCAGTACTTC.

This clonotype was observed at least ten times. This chain joins TRBV28 and TRBJ2-7; unclear D gene. The ends were cut back, 6 bases at V and 3 bases at J, with 12 bases in the middle. The germline gives CDR1 MDHEN, CDR2 SYDVKM. This CDR3 is built from 13 residues. The CDR3 DNA reads as TGTGCCAGCAGGGCAGGACCAGACTACGAGCAGTACTTC. The encoded protein is CASRAGPDYEQYF. The full variable domain, with the rest looked up from reference TRBV28 and TRBJ2-7, is DVKVTQSSRYLVKRTGEKVFLECVQDMDHENMFWYRQDPGLGLRLIYFSYDVKMKEKGDIPEGYSVSREKKERFSLILESASTNQTSMYLCASRAGPDYEQYFGPGTRLTVT.

This clonotype has only a few counts. The V call is TRBV9, the J call TRBJ2-7; no clear D gene. CDR1 SGDLS and CDR2 YYNGEE come from the germline V gene. The CDR3 consists of 13 residues. V was pared by 3 bases and J by 1 base, with 8 bases between. Written as DNA, the CDR3 is TGTGCCAGCAGCGCCGAGCCTTCCTACGAGCAGTACTTC. Its translation: CASSAEPSYEQYF.